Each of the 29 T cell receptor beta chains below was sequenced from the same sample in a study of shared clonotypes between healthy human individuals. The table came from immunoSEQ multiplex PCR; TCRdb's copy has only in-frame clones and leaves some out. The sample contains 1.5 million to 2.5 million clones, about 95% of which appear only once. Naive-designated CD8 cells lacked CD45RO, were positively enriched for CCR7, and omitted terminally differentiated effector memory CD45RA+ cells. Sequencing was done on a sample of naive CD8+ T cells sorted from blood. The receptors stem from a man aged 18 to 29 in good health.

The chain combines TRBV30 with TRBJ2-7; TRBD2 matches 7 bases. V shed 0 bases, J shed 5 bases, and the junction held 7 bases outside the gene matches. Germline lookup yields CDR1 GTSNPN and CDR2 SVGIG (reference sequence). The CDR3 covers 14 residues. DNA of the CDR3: TGTGCCTGGAGTGTACTAAGCGGGACGCACGAGCAGTACTTC. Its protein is CAWSVLSGTHEQYF.

This CDR3 is CASSFTGGAYQPQHF. DNA for the CDR3: TGTGCCAGCAGTTTTACGGGGGGCGCCTACCAGCCCCAGCATTTT. The chain uses TRBV27 and TRBJ1-5; a possible D gene is TRBD1 (6 bases). Per germline, CDR1 MNHEY and CDR2 SMNVEV (reference sequence). V was cut by 3 bases and J by 7 bases, with 16 bases left in between. This CDR3 has 15 amino acids.

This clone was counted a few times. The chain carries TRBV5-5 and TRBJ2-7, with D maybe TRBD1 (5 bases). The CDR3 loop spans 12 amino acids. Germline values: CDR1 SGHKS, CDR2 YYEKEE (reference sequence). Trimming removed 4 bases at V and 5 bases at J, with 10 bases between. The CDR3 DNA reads TGTGCCAGCAGCATTTTAGGGGACGAGCAGTACTTC. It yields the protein CASSILGDEQYF. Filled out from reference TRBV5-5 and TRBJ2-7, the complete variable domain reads DAGVTQSPTHLIKTRGQQVTLRCSPISGHKSVSWYQQVLGQGPQFIFQYYEKEERGRGNFPDRFSARQFPNYSSELNVNALLLGDSALYLCASSILGDEQYFGPGTRLTVT.

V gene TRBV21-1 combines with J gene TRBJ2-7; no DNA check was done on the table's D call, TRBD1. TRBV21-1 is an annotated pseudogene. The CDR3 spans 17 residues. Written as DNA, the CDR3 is TGTGCCAGCAGCAAAAGTAGGGGCTCGGGACACCCATACGAGCAGTACTTC. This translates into CASSKSRGSGHPYEQYF.

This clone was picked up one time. CDR3 sequence reads: CASSAITGGATVGSYEQYF. The CDR3 region has the DNA TGTGCCAGCAGTGCAATCACAGGGGGCGCGACTGTTGGCTCCTACGAGCAGTACTTC. The rearrangement links TRBV27 to TRBJ2-7, with 9 bases aligning to TRBD1. CDR1 and CDR2 (germline): MNHEY, SMNVEV (reference sequence). The CDR3 is 19 residues long. The J segment lost 0 bases and the V segment lost 5 bases, leaving 17 bases of the junction unmatched.

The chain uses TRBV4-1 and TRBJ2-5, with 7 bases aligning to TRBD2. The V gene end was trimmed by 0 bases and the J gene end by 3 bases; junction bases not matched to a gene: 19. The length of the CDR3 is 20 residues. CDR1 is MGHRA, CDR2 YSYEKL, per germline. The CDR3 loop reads CASSQDPPETLAGEEETQYF. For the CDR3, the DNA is TGCGCCAGCAGCCAAGATCCCCCAGAAACCTTGGCGGGAGAAGAAGAGACCCAGTACTTC.

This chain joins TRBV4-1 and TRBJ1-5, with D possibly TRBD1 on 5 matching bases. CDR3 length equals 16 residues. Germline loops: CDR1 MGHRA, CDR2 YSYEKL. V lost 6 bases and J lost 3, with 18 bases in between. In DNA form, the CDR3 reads TGCGCCAGCAGAGACCAGGGCACGGGTCCCAATCAGCCCCAGCATTTT. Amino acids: CASRDQGTGPNQPQHF.

CDR3 sequence: CASSLLAPSSYEQYF. The CDR3 DNA reads as TGCGCCAGCAGCCTACTAGCGCCGAGCTCCTACGAGCAGTACTTC. This chain links TRBV4-1 with TRBJ2-7; 7 bases map to TRBD2. Germline CDR1 and CDR2: MGHRA and YSYEKL. CDR3 size: 15 residues. After removal of 4 bases from V and 0 bases from J, the junction contained 6 bases not matched to a gene.

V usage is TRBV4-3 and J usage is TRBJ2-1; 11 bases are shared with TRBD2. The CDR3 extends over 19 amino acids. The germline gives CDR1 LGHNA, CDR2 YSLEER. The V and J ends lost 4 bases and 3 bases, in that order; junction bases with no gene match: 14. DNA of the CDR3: TGCGCCAGCAGCCCAGGGACTAGCGGAGCCACACCCATCTACAATGAGCAGTTCTTC. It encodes CASSPGTSGATPIYNEQFF.

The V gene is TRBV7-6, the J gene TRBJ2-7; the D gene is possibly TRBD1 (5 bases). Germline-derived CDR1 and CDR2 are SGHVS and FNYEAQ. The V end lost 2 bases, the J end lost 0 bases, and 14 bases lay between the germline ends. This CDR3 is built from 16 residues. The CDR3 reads CASSLQAGPSSYEQYF. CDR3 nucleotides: TGTGCCAGCAGCTTACAGGCAGGGCCGAGCTCCTACGAGCAGTACTTC.

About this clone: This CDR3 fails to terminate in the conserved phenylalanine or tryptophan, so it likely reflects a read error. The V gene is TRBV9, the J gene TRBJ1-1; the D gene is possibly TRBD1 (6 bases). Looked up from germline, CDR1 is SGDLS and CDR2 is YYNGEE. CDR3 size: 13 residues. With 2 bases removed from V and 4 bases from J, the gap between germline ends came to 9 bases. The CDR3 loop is CASSVGGLTEAFL. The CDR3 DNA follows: TGTGCCAGCAGCGTGGGGGGGCTCACTGAAGCTTTCCTT.

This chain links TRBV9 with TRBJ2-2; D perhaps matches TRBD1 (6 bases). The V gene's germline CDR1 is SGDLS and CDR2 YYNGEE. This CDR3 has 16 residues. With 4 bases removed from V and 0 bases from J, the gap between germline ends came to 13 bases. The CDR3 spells CASSTPGAANTGELFF. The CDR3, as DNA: TGTGCCAGCAGCACCCCAGGGGCAGCGAACACCGGGGAGCTGTTTTTT.

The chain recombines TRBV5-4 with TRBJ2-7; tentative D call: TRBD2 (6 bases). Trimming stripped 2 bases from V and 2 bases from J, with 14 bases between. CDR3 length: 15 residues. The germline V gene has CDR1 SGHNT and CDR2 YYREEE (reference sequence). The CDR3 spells CASSFMGTGAYEQYF. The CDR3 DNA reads TGTGCCAGCAGCTTCATGGGTACGGGGGCCTACGAGCAGTACTTC.

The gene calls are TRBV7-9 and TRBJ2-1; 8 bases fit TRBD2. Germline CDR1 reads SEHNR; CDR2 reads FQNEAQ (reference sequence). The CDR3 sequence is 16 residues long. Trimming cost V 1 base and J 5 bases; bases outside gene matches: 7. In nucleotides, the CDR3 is TGTGCCAGCAGCTTAGGCGATAGCGGGGTTGACAATGAGCAGTTCTTC. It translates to CASSLGDSGVDNEQFF.

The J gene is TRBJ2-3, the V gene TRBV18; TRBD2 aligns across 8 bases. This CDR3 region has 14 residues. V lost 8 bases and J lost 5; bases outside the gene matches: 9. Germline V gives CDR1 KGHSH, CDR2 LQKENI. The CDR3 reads CASLSGLGQDTQYF. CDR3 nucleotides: TGTGCCAGCCTTTCGGGACTAGGGCAAGATACGCAGTATTTT. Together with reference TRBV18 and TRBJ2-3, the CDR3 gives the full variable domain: NAGVMQNPRHLVRRRGQEARLRCSPMKGHSHVYWYRQLPEEGLKFMVYLQKENIIDESGMPKERFSAEFPKEGPSILRIQQVVRGDSAAYFCASLSGLGQDTQYFGPGTRLTVL.

CDR3 amino acids: CASRPAAGEADTQYF. The CDR3 region has the DNA TGTGCCAGCAGACCGGCAGCGGGAGAGGCAGATACGCAGTATTTT. This rearrangement joins TRBV7-9 to TRBJ2-3; 8 nucleotides align to TRBD2. CDR3 length equals 15 residues. Germline lookup yields CDR1 SEHNR and CDR2 FQNEAQ (reference sequence). V lost 6 bases to trimming and J lost 4 bases; unmatched junction nucleotides: 9. The full variable domain, rest sourced from reference TRBV7-9 and TRBJ2-3, is DTGVSQNPRHKITKRGQNVTFRCDPISEHNRLYWYRQTLGQGPEFLTYFQNEAQLEKSRLLSDRFSAERPKGSFSTLEIQRTEQGDSAMYLCASRPAAGEADTQYFGPGTRLTVL.

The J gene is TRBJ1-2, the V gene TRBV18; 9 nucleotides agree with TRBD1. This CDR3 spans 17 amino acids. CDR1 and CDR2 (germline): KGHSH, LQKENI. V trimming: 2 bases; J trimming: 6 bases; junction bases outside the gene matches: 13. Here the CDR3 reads CASSPTQGAVQMDGYTF. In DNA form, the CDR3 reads TGTGCCAGCTCACCAACACAGGGGGCGGTTCAGATGGATGGCTACACCTTC.

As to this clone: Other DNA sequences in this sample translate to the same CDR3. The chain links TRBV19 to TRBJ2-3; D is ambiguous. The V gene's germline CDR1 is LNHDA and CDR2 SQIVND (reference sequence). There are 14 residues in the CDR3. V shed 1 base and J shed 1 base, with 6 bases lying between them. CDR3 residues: CASSIGPGTDTQYF. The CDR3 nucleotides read TGTGCCAGTAGTATAGGGCCAGGCACAGATACGCAGTATTTT.

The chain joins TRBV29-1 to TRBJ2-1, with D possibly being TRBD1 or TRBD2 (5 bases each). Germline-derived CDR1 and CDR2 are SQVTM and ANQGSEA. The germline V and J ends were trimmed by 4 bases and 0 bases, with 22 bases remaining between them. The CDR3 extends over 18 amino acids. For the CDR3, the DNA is TGCAGCGTTGTAGGGACCGTCTCCAGCCCTAGCTCCTACAATGAGCAGTTCTTC. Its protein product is CSVVGTVSSPSSYNEQFF.

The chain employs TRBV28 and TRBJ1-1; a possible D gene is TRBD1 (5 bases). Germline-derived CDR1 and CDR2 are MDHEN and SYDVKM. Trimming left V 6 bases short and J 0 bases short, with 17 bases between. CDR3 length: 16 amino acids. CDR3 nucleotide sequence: TGTGCCAGCAGCCCGCCGGGACTTTACTTGAACACTGAAGCTTTCTTT. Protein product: CASSPPGLYLNTEAFF.

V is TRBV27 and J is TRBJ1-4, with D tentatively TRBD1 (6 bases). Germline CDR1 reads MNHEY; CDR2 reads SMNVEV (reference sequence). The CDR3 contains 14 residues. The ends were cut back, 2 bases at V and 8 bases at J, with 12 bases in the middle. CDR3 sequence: CASSLVAGVEKLFF. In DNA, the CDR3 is TGTGCCAGCAGTTTAGTGGCAGGGGTGGAAAAACTGTTTTTT.

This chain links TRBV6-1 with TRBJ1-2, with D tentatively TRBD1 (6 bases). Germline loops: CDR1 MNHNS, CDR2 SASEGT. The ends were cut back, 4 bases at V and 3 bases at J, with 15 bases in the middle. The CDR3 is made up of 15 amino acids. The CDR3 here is CASSGDGQTHYGYTF. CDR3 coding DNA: TGTGCCAGCAGTGGGGATGGACAGACCCACTATGGCTACACCTTC.

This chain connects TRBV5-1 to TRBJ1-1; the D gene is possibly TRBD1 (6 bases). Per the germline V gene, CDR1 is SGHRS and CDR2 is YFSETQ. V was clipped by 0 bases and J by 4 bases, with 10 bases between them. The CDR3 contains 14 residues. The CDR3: CASSLEGDSTEAFF. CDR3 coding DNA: TGCGCCAGCAGCTTGGAGGGGGATAGCACTGAAGCTTTCTTT. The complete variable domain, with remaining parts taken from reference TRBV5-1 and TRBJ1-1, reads KAGVTQTPRYLIKTRGQQVTLSCSPISGHRSVSWYQQTPGQGLQFLFEYFSETQRNKGNFPGRFSGRQFSNSRSEMNVSTLELGDSALYLCASSLEGDSTEAFFGQGTRLTVV.

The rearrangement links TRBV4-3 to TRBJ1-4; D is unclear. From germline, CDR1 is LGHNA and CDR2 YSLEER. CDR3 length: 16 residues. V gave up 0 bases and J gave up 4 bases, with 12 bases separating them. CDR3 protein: CASSQEAGPYNEKLFF. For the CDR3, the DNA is TGCGCCAGCAGCCAAGAGGCGGGCCCCTATAATGAAAAACTGTTTTTT.

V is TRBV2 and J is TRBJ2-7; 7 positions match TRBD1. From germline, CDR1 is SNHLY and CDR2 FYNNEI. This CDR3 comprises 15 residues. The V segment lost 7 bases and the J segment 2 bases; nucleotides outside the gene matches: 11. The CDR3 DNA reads TGTGCCAGCATTTCATTGGGACAGATAACCTACGAGCAGTACTTC. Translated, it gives CASISLGQITYEQYF.

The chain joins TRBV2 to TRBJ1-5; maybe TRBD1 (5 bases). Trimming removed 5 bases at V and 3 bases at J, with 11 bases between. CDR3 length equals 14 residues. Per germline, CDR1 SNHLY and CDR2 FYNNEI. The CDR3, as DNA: TGTGCCAGCAGTTATGACAGTATCAATCAGCCCCAGCATTTT. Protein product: CASSYDSINQPQHF.

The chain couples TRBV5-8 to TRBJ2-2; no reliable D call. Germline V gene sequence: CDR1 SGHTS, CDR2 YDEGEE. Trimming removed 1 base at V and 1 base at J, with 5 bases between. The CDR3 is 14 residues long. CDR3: CASSLYQNTGELFF. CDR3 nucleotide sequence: TGTGCCAGCAGCTTGTATCAGAACACCGGGGAGCTGTTTTTT.

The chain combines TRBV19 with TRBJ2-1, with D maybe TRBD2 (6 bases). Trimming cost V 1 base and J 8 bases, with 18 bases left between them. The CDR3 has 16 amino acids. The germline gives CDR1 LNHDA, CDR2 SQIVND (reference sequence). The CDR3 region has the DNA TGTGCCAGTAGTATAGTTCCGCTTAGCGGAGGTTATGAGCAGTTCTTC. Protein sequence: CASSIVPLSGGYEQFF.

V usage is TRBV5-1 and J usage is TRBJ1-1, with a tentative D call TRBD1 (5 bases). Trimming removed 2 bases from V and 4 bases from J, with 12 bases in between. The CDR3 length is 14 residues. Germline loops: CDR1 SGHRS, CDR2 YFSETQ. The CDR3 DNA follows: TGCGCCAGCAGCTTCAGGGTTCAGGGCACTGAAGCTTTCTTT. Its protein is CASSFRVQGTEAFF.